What follows is one T cell receptor beta chain and its context. Recruitment covered 20 to 25 US areas and drew participants whose ages spanned roughly 18 to 89 years. The study assigned cohorts using participant-reported clinical history. Produced via immunoSEQ multiplex PCR; TCRdb's table is partial and in-frame only. The sample contains 200,000 to 250,000 clones, approximately 80% of which appear only once. The data originate from a study of blood T cell repertoires in COVID-19. Study background: The analysed material was cDNA or gDNA that came from T cells, B-cell-depleted T cells, or PBMCs.

Sequences were obtained from PBMCs or T cells enriched from blood (not recorded which). The TCR comes from a man in his forties who had recovered from COVID-19.

This chain's CDR3 is CASSTTGGNSPLHF. For the CDR3, the DNA is TGTGCCAGCAGCACGACAGGGGGGAATTCACCCCTCCACTTT. J is TRBJ1-6 and V is TRBV7-2; 9 bases line up with TRBD1. Germline-derived CDR1 and CDR2 are SGHTA and FQGNSA. The trim removed 5 bases at V and 7 bases at J, leaving 3 bases unmatched. The CDR3 loop spans 14 amino acids.